Following are 21 T cell receptor beta chains from one sample sequenced in a study of CD8+ T cells in alopecia areata. In each case, RNA was isolated and then reverse transcribed into cDNA as the sequencing template. Sequencing used immunoSEQ multiplex PCR; TCRdb keeps in-frame clones, though not all of them. The sample has more than 95,000 clones, 41% seen once. Input material: CD4+ T cells sorted from blood. These receptors came from a human donor with alopecia areata.

This clone was seen a few times. The rearrangement joins TRBV28 to TRBJ2-7; D is tentatively TRBD1 or TRBD2 (7 bases each). Germline values: CDR1 MDHEN, CDR2 SYDVKM. The length of the CDR3 is 14 residues. Between the trimmed V and J ends, which lost 6 bases and 2 bases, there was a span of 14 bases. This CDR3 is CASSPRGGTYEQYF. The DNA for the CDR3 is TGTGCCAGCAGCCCCAGGGGGGGGACCTACGAGCAGTACTTC.

A few counts support this clone. The chain is built from TRBV28 and TRBJ2-3; D not resolved. Trimming removed 2 bases at V and 3 bases at J, with 9 bases between. Per germline, CDR1 MDHEN and CDR2 SYDVKM. The CDR3 is 14 amino acids. The CDR3 sequence: CASSLGLGTDTQYF. The CDR3 coding sequence is TGTGCCAGCAGTTTAGGGCTAGGTACAGATACGCAGTATTTT.

The chain combines TRBV7-2 with TRBJ2-7; TRBD1 is a possible D gene (6 bases). Germline CDR1 and CDR2: SGHTA and FQGNSA. V was cut by 2 bases and J by 5 bases, with 7 bases left in between. The CDR3 contains 12 residues. CDR3: CASSLNRDEQYF. The CDR3 bases are TGTGCCAGCAGCTTAAACAGGGACGAGCAGTACTTC.

This clone occurred many times. The chain uses TRBV11-2 and TRBJ1-1; D is undetermined. V was shortened by 1 base and J by 6 bases, with 6 bases between the two germline ends. This CDR3 contains 12 residues. The germline V gene has CDR1 SGHAT and CDR2 FQNNGV. For the CDR3, the DNA is TGTGCCAGCAGCTTAGGTTTCGCTGAAGCTTTCTTT. It translates to CASSLGFAEAFF.

This clone was observed a few times. V and J are TRBV29-1 and TRBJ2-7; D could derive from TRBD1 or TRBD2 (6 bases each). The V gene lost 2 bases and the J gene lost 4 bases, with 12 bases spanning the gap. This CDR3 is 13 amino acids long. Per germline, CDR1 SQVTM and CDR2 ANQGSEA. The DNA of the CDR3 is TGCAGCGTTGAACGAACAGGGACTTACGAGCAGTACTTC. It encodes CSVERTGTYEQYF.

This clone has just a few counts. The CDR3 protein is CSVEPSGGVAGQFF. The CDR3 DNA reads as TGCAGCGTTGAACCCAGCGGGGGGGTAGCGGGGCAGTTCTTC. The V gene is TRBV29-1, the J gene TRBJ2-1, with 10 bases lining up with TRBD2. CDR1 SQVTM and CDR2 ANQGSEA come from the germline V gene. This CDR3 region has 14 residues. The junction had 10 bases not matched to a gene; V was cut back by 2 bases and J by 12 bases.

This chain joins TRBV14 and TRBJ2-2; D gene ambiguous. The CDR3 loop spans 15 amino acids. CDR1 and CDR2 (germline): SGHDN, FVKESK. Trimming removed 4 bases from V and 8 bases from J, with 17 bases in between. CDR3 sequence reads: CASSPRYMVPGELFF. Here the CDR3 DNA reads TGTGCCAGCAGCCCCCGCTACATGGTACCAGGGGAGCTGTTTTTT.

The rearrangement joins TRBV5-1 to TRBJ2-2; the match to TRBD1 covers 7 bases. This CDR3 contains 15 residues. Germline V gene data show CDR1 as SGHRS and CDR2 as YFSETQ. Trimming cost V 0 bases and J 6 bases; bases outside gene matches: 5. CDR3 sequence (DNA): TGCGCCAGCAGCTTGGGGGACAGAAAGGCCGGGGAGCTGTTTTTT. Protein sequence: CASSLGDRKAGELFF.

The chain employs TRBV7-2 and TRBJ2-2, with TRBD2 matching over 8 bases. Germline CDR1 SGHTA, CDR2 FQGNSA. The CDR3 contains 18 residues. Trimming cost V 0 bases and J 6 bases; bases outside gene matches: 12. DNA of the CDR3: TGTGCCAGCAGCTTAGCCAGCGGGGGACTCCTTCGAGCCGGGGAGCTGTTTTTT. Encoded protein: CASSLASGGLLRAGELFF.

In its sample, this clone was seen once. The chain employs TRBV2 and TRBJ2-5; D might be TRBD2 (6 bases). Trimming took off 8 bases at V and 2 bases at J, with 6 bases between the two ends. Germline V gives CDR1 SNHLY, CDR2 FYNNEI. The CDR3 covers 11 residues. CDR3 sequence: CASGTQETQYF. DNA of the CDR3: TGTGCCAGCGGGACTCAAGAGACCCAGTACTTC.

This clone has just a few counts. This chain uses TRBV19 with TRBJ1-2, with D maybe TRBD1 (5 bases). The CDR3 has 13 residues. The germline V gene encodes CDR1 LNHDA and CDR2 SQIVND (reference sequence). Trimming stripped 9 bases from V and 5 bases from J, with 16 bases between. The CDR3 DNA sequence: TGTGCCAGCGTCCCCCTCGGGGGGTATGGCTACACCTTC. Protein sequence: CASVPLGGYGYTF.

This clone was counted only a few times. This sequence joins TRBV7-8 and TRBJ2-1; 12 bases map to TRBD1. The V and J ends lost 5 bases and 9 bases, in that order; junction bases with no gene match: 8. Germline CDR1 reads SGHVS; CDR2 reads FQNEAQ. The CDR3 totals 15 residues. CDR3 bases: TGTGCCAGCAGCCCATTTGGGACAGGGGGCAGTGAGCAGTTCTTC. Protein sequence: CASSPFGTGGSEQFF.

This clone was picked up one time. The chain carries TRBV6-6 and TRBJ2-1; 10 bases align to TRBD2. Germline lookup yields CDR1 MNHNY and CDR2 SVGAGI (reference sequence). This CDR3 contains 15 residues. The V gene end was trimmed by 2 bases and the J gene end by 6 bases; junction bases not matched to a gene: 4. The CDR3: CASSYEREGRNEQFF. The CDR3 DNA reads as TGTGCCAGCAGTTACGAGCGGGAGGGCCGCAATGAGCAGTTCTTC.

The J gene is TRBJ1-1, the V gene TRBV27; tentatively, D is TRBD1 (5 bases). V was cut by 5 bases and J by 0 bases, with 10 bases left in between. CDR3 length: 14 amino acids. CDR1 is MNHEY and CDR2 is SMNVEV in the germline V gene (reference sequence). The CDR3 sequence: CASSRGTMNTEAFF. The CDR3 coding sequence is TGTGCCAGCAGTAGGGGCACCATGAACACTGAAGCTTTCTTT.

This clone was detected ten times or more. V is TRBV14 and J is TRBJ2-3, with D possibly TRBD2 on 6 matching bases. V lost 5 bases, J lost 4 bases, and 19 bases lay in between. The CDR3 has 16 residues. Germline V CDR1 and CDR2: SGHDN, FVKESK. The CDR3 nucleotides are TGTGCCAGCAGCGCAAGACTAGGAGCATTAGCAGATACGCAGTATTTT. Translating gives CASSARLGALADTQYF.

This chain joins TRBV5-1 and TRBJ1-1; perhaps TRBD1 as D (5 bases). Trimming took off 4 bases at V and 0 bases at J, with 10 bases between the two ends. Germline values: CDR1 SGHRS, CDR2 YFSETQ. The CDR3 extends over 14 amino acids. CDR3 loop: CASSLDNLNTEAFF. CDR3 DNA: TGCGCCAGCAGCCTGGACAACTTGAACACTGAAGCTTTCTTT.

This clone was counted a few times. This same CDR3 is encoded by further DNA sequences in the sample. This chain links TRBV5-1 with TRBJ2-3; D is unresolved. With 2 bases removed from V and 2 bases from J, the gap between germline ends came to 6 bases. Germline V gene sequence: CDR1 SGHRS, CDR2 YFSETQ. This CDR3 has 13 residues. The DNA for the CDR3 is TGCGCCAGCAGCTTTCCGCACACAGATACGCAGTATTTT. Protein: CASSFPHTDTQYF. The full variable domain, in which reference TRBV5-1 and TRBJ2-3 provide the parts outside the CDR3, is KAGVTQTPRYLIKTRGQQVTLSCSPISGHRSVSWYQQTPGQGLQFLFEYFSETQRNKGNFPGRFSGRQFSNSRSEMNVSTLELGDSALYLCASSFPHTDTQYFGPGTRLTVL.

V gene TRBV18 combines with J gene TRBJ1-2; no firm D call. Germline V gives CDR1 KGHSH, CDR2 LQKENI. The CDR3 consists of 13 residues. The germline V and J ends were trimmed by 3 bases and 8 bases, with 13 bases remaining between them. The CDR3 region is CASSPGPDGGYTF. CDR3 DNA: TGTGCCAGCTCACCGGGCCCCGACGGAGGCTACACCTTC.

The CDR3 nucleotides read TGTGCCAGCAGTAGGGAGAATGAGCAGTTCTTC. It yields the protein CASSRENEQFF. The rearrangement joins TRBV6-5 to TRBJ2-1; TRBD2 might be the D (5 bases). With 5 bases removed from V and 7 bases from J, the gap between germline ends came to 6 bases. The CDR3 runs 11 residues. CDR1 is MNHEY and CDR2 is SVGAGI in the germline V gene.

This clone has only a few counts. The chain combines TRBV7-2 with TRBJ2-7; TRBD1 might be the D (6 bases). This CDR3 is built from 16 residues. V lost 5 bases and J 5 bases, leaving 22 bases between the germline ends. The V gene's germline CDR1 is SGHTA and CDR2 FQGNSA. The CDR3 nucleotides read TGTGCCAGCAGCCGCGCACCGGGAACAGGGTTTGACGAGCAGTACTTC. It encodes CASSRAPGTGFDEQYF.

This clone appeared a few times. The chain links TRBV5-1 to TRBJ2-5, with D possibly TRBD2 on 6 matching bases. The CDR3 contains 13 residues. Trimming took off 7 bases at V and 1 base at J, with 11 bases between the two ends. In germline, CDR1 is SGHRS, CDR2 YFSETQ. DNA for the CDR3: TGCGCCAGCCGACTCGGGGGCCAAGAGACCCAGTACTTC. The encoded protein is CASRLGGQETQYF.